Listed below are T cell receptor beta chains from one sample, sequenced in a study of blood T cell repertoires in COVID-19. Produced via immunoSEQ multiplex PCR; TCRdb's table is partial and in-frame only. Of tens of thousands of clones detected, roughly 85% appear once; the ten largest clones hold around 32%. Sample: peripheral blood. The origin of the receptors is a human donor in a cohort sampled during active COVID-19. Both conserved end residues are part of each CDR3. A D gene is named only where the DNA matches it firmly. Size values are once, few and many counts, or a class for expanded clones, and some rows have none.

v_call	clone_size	j_call	d_call	cdr3_nt	cdr3_aa
TRBV7-9	-	TRBJ2-7	TRBD2	TGTGCCAGCAGCACTAGCGGGAGCGGAGACGAGCAGTACTTC	CASSTSGSGDEQYF
TRBV7-9	-	TRBJ1-2	TRBD1	TGTGCCAGCAGCAGACAGGGTCGGGGTGGCTACACCTTC	CASSRQGRGGYTF
TRBV6-2/TRBV6-3	-	TRBJ1-5	TRBD1	TGTGCCAGCAGTGGACAGGGGAGGTTTCAGCCCCAGCATTTT	CASSGQGRFQPQHF
TRBV6-6	-	TRBJ1-1	-	TGTGCCAGCACTAGTTCAAGGACTGAAGCTTTCTTT	CASTSSRTEAFF
TRBV29-1	-	TRBJ2-1	-	TGCAGCGGCGGAGTGGGAGGCTTTTTCAATGAGCAGTTCTTC	CSGGVGGFFNEQFF
TRBV18	-	TRBJ2-2	-	TGTGCCAGCTCCTTTAACACCGGGGAGCTGTTTTTT	CASSFNTGELFF
TRBV7-3	-	TRBJ2-3	TRBD2	TGTGCCAGCAGCTTAAGGGCCGGGACTAGCGTGGATACGCAGTATTTT	CASSLRAGTSVDTQYF
TRBV10-3	-	TRBJ2-3	TRBD2	TGTGCCATCAGTGAGGCCCCGGGGGGTCCCCGCACAGATACGCAGTATTTT	CAISEAPGGPRTDTQYF
TRBV27	-	TRBJ2-7	-	TGTGCCAGCAGTCCCTCCCGGTTGTCTACCTACGAGCAGTACTTC	CASSPSRLSTYEQYF
TRBV28	-	TRBJ1-1	TRBD1	TGTGCCAGCAGTCCGGGACAGGGTGGCGCTGAAGCTTTCTTT	CASSPGQGGAEAFF
TRBV24-1	-	TRBJ2-3	-	TGTGCCACCAGTGATGCCCCGGGACTGCCAAAGCCAACAGATACGCAGTATTTT	CATSDAPGLPKPTDTQYF
TRBV10-3	-	TRBJ2-4	-	TGTGCCATCAGTGAGCCGGGTATAGCCAAAAACATTCAGTACTTC	CAISEPGIAKNIQYF
TRBV28	-	TRBJ1-2	-	TGTGCCAGCACCCTAAGGGGCCACCTCTATGGCTACACCTTC	CASTLRGHLYGYTF
TRBV11-3	-	TRBJ2-5	TRBD2	TGTGCCAGCAGCTCAATAGCGGGAGGGCCTCAAGAGACCCAGTACTTC	CASSSIAGGPQETQYF
TRBV7-3	-	TRBJ2-3	TRBD1	TGTGCCAGCAGCCCAAACAGGGGAACAGATACGCAGTATTTT	CASSPNRGTDTQYF
TRBV30	many	TRBJ2-7	-	TGTGCCTCGAGGGAGGTCCCCTACGAGCAGTACTTC	CASREVPYEQYF
TRBV7-6	-	TRBJ2-2	TRBD1	TGTGCCAGCAGCTTGCCCCAGGGGGTTTCTACCGGGGAGCTGTTTTTT	CASSLPQGVSTGELFF
TRBV11-3	-	TRBJ2-3	TRBD2	TGTGCCAGCAGCTTAGGAGTGGCGGGAGGGAGGGCAGATACGCAGTATTTT	CASSLGVAGGRADTQYF
TRBV6-2/TRBV6-3	once	TRBJ2-5	-	TGTGCCAGCAGTTACCCCGGCAGGGACTCAAAAGAGACCCAGTACTTC	CASSYPGRDSKETQYF
TRBV7-2	-	TRBJ2-7	TRBD1	TGTGCCAGCAGCTTAGATCCAGGGGGCATTAGGGAGCAGTACTTC	CASSLDPGGIREQYF
TRBV4-1	-	TRBJ2-5	-	TGCGCCAGCAGCCAAGACGTCAGGTTGGGAGAGACCCAGTACTTC	CASSQDVRLGETQYF
TRBV19	-	TRBJ1-3	-	TGTGCCAGTAGTATCCCACTACTCCCGACGGACTCTGGAAACACCATATATTTT	CASSIPLLPTDSGNTIYF
TRBV2	-	TRBJ2-7	-	TGTGCCAGCAGCCCAGACAGGTACTACGAGCAGTACTTC	CASSPDRYYEQYF
TRBV30	-	TRBJ2-4	-	TGTGCCTGGAGTGTAACGGGATTTCTAGCCAAAAACATTCAGTACTTC	CAWSVTGFLAKNIQYF
TRBV7-9	-	TRBJ1-6	TRBD1	TGTGCCAGCCGACCGGGACAGGGCAATTCACCCCTCCACTTT	CASRPGQGNSPLHF
TRBV9	-	TRBJ1-1	-	TGTGCCAGCTCCCGGGGAGATGAAGCTTTCTTT	CASSRGDEAFF
TRBV19	-	TRBJ2-3	-	TGTGCCAGTACCAAACACAGGGAAGTAGATACGCAGTATTTT	CASTKHREVDTQYF
TRBV2	-	TRBJ2-5	TRBD1	TGTGCCAGCAGTGAACTGGGACAGGGAAGTGAGACCCAGTACTTC	CASSELGQGSETQYF
TRBV6-2/TRBV6-3	-	TRBJ2-2	-	TGTGCCAGCAGTTTAGACACCGGGGAGCTGTTTTTT	CASSLDTGELFF
TRBV24-1	once	TRBJ2-7	TRBD1	TGTGCCACCAGTGATCCGAGGACAGGGGACTACGAGCAGTACTTC	CATSDPRTGDYEQYF
TRBV3-1/TRBV3-2	-	TRBJ2-7	-	TGTGCCAGCAGCCCCCAACTAGCCCCCGGAGACGAGCAGTACTTC	CASSPQLAPGDEQYF
TRBV28	-	TRBJ1-6	-	TGTGCCAGCACCACTCCCTATAATTCACCCCTCCACTTT	CASTTPYNSPLHF
TRBV5-1	once	TRBJ2-2	TRBD2	TGCGCCAGCAGCTTGTCTTGGGAGGGGCGCACCGGGGAGCTGTTTTTT	CASSLSWEGRTGELFF
TRBV28	once	TRBJ2-1	TRBD2	TGTGCCAGCATTTGGAGCGGGAGGGCCGGTTACAATGAGCAGTTCTTC	CASIWSGRAGYNEQFF
TRBV11-2	-	TRBJ2-3	TRBD2	TGTGCCAGCAGCCTGCGCGGGAGCCTGCAAGATACGCAGTATTTT	CASSLRGSLQDTQYF
TRBV9	-	TRBJ1-2	TRBD1	TGTGCCAGCAGCGCGACAGGGGGCGAGTCGGGTGGCTACACCTTC	CASSATGGESGGYTF
TRBV28	once	TRBJ1-2	-	TGTGCCAGCAGCCTGGACGGGGTTAACTATGGCTACACCTTC	CASSLDGVNYGYTF
TRBV5-6	-	TRBJ2-5	-	TGTGCCAGCAGGAGACTAGTATCAGAGACCCAGTACTTC	CASRRLVSETQYF
TRBV5-4	-	TRBJ2-5	-	TGTGCCAGCAGCTTACGGGACTTTCAAGAGACCCAGTACTTC	CASSLRDFQETQYF
TRBV10-3	-	TRBJ2-5	TRBD2	TGTGCCATCAGTGAGATTGCGGGAGGGCCCGGCGAGACCCAGTACTTC	CAISEIAGGPGETQYF
TRBV15	-	TRBJ2-2	-	TGTGCCACCAGCAGAGGGACTCTGGACACCGGGGAGCTGTTTTTT	CATSRGTLDTGELFF
TRBV28	-	TRBJ1-2	-	TGTGCCAGCAGTTTTTTGGCATCTAACTATGGCTACACCTTC	CASSFLASNYGYTF
TRBV24-1	-	TRBJ1-1	TRBD1	TGTGCCACCAGAGGACAGGGGGTGGCCACTGAAGCTTTCTTT	CATRGQGVATEAFF
TRBV6-5	-	TRBJ2-7	TRBD2	TGTGCCAGCAACCTACTAGCGGGAGGGCCAGGGGAGCAGTACTTC	CASNLLAGGPGEQYF